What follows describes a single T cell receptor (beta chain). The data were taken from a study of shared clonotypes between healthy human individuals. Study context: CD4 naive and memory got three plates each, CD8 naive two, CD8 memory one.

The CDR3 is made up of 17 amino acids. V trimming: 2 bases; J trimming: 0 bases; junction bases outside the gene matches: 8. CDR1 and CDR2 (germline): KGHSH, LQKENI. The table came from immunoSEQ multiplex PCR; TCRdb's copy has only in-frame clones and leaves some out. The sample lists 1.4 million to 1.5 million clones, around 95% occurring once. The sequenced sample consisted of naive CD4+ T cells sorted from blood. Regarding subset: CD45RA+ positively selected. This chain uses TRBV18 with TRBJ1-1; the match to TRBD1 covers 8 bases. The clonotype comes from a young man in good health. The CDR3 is CASSPIGDRIMNTEAFF. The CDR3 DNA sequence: TGTGCCAGCTCACCAATTGGGGACAGGATCATGAACACTGAAGCTTTCTTT.